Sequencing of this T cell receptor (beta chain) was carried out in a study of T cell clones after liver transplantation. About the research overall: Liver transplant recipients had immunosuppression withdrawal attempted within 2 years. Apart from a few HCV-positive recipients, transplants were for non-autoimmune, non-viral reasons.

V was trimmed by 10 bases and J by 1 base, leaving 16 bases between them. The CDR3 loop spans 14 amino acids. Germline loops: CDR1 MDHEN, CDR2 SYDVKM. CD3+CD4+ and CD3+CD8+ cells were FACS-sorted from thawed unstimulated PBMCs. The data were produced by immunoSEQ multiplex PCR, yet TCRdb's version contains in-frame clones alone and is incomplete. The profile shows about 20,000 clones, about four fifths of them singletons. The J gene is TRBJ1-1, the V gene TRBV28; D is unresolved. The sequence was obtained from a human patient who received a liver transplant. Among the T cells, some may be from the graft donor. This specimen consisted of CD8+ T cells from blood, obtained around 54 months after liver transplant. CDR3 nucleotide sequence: TGTGCCATCTACCCTCGACTGGGGAACACTGAAGCTTTCTTT. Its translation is CAIYPRLGNTEAFF.